This T cell receptor beta chain was observed in a study of T cell changes during pregnancy in multiple sclerosis. The CDR3 is 14 amino acids. Germline V gives CDR1 SGHVS, CDR2 FQNEAQ. V was trimmed by 2 bases and J by 8 bases, leaving 15 bases between them. Clones were read by immunoSEQ multiplex PCR, and TCRdb kept only the in-frame ones, dropping some. The sample records some 36,000 clones, around nine tenths being singletons. The table lists this clone with a few counts. The TCR was taken from a female donor in good health, enrolled as a control in a pregnancy study. The specimen comprised CD4+ T cells from peripheral blood mononuclear cells, sampled in the second trimester of pregnancy. The chain uses TRBV7-8 and TRBJ1-1, with D perhaps matching TRBD1 (6 bases). The CDR3 nucleotides are TGTGCCAGCAGCTTATCGGTGAGCACAGGGGAAGCTTTCTTT. Its protein is CASSLSVSTGEAFF.